These T cell receptor beta chains were read from a single sample in a study of Ad26.COV2.S vaccination and SARS-CoV-2 variants. Produced via immunoSEQ multiplex PCR; TCRdb's table is partial and in-frame only. The sample has around 310,000 clones; about nine tenths are singletons. The sample here was peripheral blood, taken in a trial of Ad26.COV2.S vaccine versus placebo. The receptors were sampled from a person between 18 and 59 years old who received the Ad26.COV2.S COVID-19 vaccine or a placebo. Each CDR3 is given with its conserved first and last residue. Rows may omit the clone size; those that give it use once, few, many or a size class.

>TRBJ2-1|NA|TRBV19
CASSIGGSYNEQFF
>TRBJ1-1|NA|TRBV2
CASPWDIGSTEAFF
>TRBJ2-1|NA|TRBV30
CACETLGNEQFF
>TRBJ1-4|NA|TRBV20-1
CSASFIGQGGEKLFF
>TRBJ1-2|once|TRBV13
CASRRTGIYYGYTF
>TRBJ2-5|NA|TRBV10-2
CASRRPAGVHQETQYF
>TRBJ1-2|few|TRBV3-1/TRBV3-2
CASSQKLGGTHGYTF
>TRBJ1-1|NA|TRBV2
CASSERAEQAFF
>TRBJ2-5|NA|TRBV1
CTSSQGLAGLEGETQYF
>TRBJ2-2|NA|TRBV10-2
CASSESPSIGPGELFF
>TRBJ2-7|NA|TRBV19
CASSIKLAGHIYEQYF
>TRBJ2-2|NA|TRBV6-6
CASSYSTGELFF
>TRBJ1-1|NA|TRBV29-1
CSVERDRDTEAFF
>TRBJ2-6|NA|TRBV5-1
CASSLSWTSGANVLTF
>TRBJ1-2|NA|TRBV7-2
CASSLAGEYGYTF
>TRBJ2-2|few|TRBV5-5
CASSLEQGVMFF
>TRBJ1-3|NA|TRBV19
CASSRETGNTIYF
>TRBJ2-1|NA|TRBV27
CASTAYNEQFF
>TRBJ1-1|NA|TRBV28
CASSSGGYSSKTEAFF
>TRBJ2-2|few|TRBV27
CASRPLGTGELFF
>TRBJ1-2|NA|TRBV5-1
CASSSTGNYGYTF
>TRBJ2-1|NA|TRBV6-5
CASRSGGREQFF
>TRBJ2-2|NA|TRBV12-3/TRBV12-4
CASGDRNTGELFF
>TRBJ1-2|NA|TRBV25-1
CASSLWGTGGLGYGYTF
>TRBJ2-3|once|TRBV11-2
CASSSLHEGVLTDTQYF
>TRBJ2-1|NA|TRBV4-1
CASSQETTGGRNEQFF
>TRBJ2-6|once|TRBV29-1
CSVVRQGAGGANVLTF
>TRBJ1-1|NA|TRBV11-2
CASSSRTELNTEAFF
>TRBJ2-4|NA|TRBV12-1
CASSPLRDSLAKNIQYF